Presented here are 20 T cell receptor beta chains from one specimen sequenced in a study of blood T cells in healthy people across ages. Through a sample-barcoded 5' primer and a J-beta primer mix, a second PCR was run for about 7 to 12 cycles. TCRdb called the 5' RACE reads again in MiXCR, with one record for every CDR3 protein. Of 1.5 million to 2 million distinct CDR3 sequences listed, about 39% are singletons. Sequencing used blood. The receptor source for this set is a human donor in good health.

This chain connects TRBV10-3 to TRBJ2-7; D is unresolved. V lost 5 bases and J 5 bases, leaving 10 bases between the germline ends. CDR1 and CDR2 (germline): ENHRY, SYGVKD. This CDR3 comprises 12 residues. The CDR3 loop is CAISTRGDEQYF. The DNA for the CDR3 is TGTGCCATCAGTACCCGAGGTGACGAGCAGTACTTC.

The chain combines TRBV12-3 or TRBV12-4 with TRBJ1-2; D gene uncertain. V was shortened by 3 bases and J by 6 bases, with 17 bases between the two germline ends. CDR3 length equals 15 residues. The CDR3 reads CASSFGSGLSDGYTF. The CDR3 region has the DNA TGTGCCAGCAGTTTCGGGTCAGGACTCTCGGATGGCTACACCTTC.

This clonotype was counted a few times. The genes are TRBV20-1 and TRBJ2-7; D is unresolved. V lost 2 bases and J 8 bases, leaving 19 bases between the germline ends. The length of the CDR3 is 14 residues. The germline gives CDR1 DFQATT, CDR2 SNEGSKA (reference sequence). DNA of the CDR3: TGCAGTGCTAGACCGCCGGGCCCTCGCGGCCAGCAGTACTTC. It is translated as CSARPPGPRGQQYF.

There are a few counts of this clonotype. The chain uses TRBV15 and TRBJ2-3; the D gene is possibly TRBD2 (6 bases). Trimming shortened V by 0 bases and J by 2 bases, and 15 bases separated the two germline ends. The CDR3 is 17 residues long. Germline values: CDR1 LNHNV, CDR2 YYDKDF (reference sequence). The CDR3 region has the DNA TGTGCCACCAGCAGAGATGGAGCGGGCCCTACCACAGATACGCAGTATTTT. This encodes CATSRDGAGPTTDTQYF.

The table lists this clonotype with a count of one. The chain has TRBV7-2 and TRBJ1-4; the match to TRBD1 covers 11 bases. Germline V gene lookup returns CDR1 SGHTA and CDR2 FQGNSA. The trim removed 5 bases at V and 6 bases at J, leaving 5 bases unmatched. The CDR3 is made up of 15 amino acids. CDR3 residues: CASSMDRGQDEKLFF. The CDR3 DNA reads TGTGCCAGCAGCATGGACAGGGGGCAGGATGAAAAACTGTTTTTT.

The rearrangement uses TRBV20-1 and TRBJ2-1; TRBD2 aligns across 7 bases. The germline V gene has CDR1 DFQATT and CDR2 SNEGSKA (reference sequence). With V trimmed by 4 bases and J by 1 base, 4 bases remained unmatched. The CDR3 loop spans 14 amino acids. For the CDR3, the DNA is TGCAGTGCTACCGGGGGACTATCCTACAATGAGCAGTTCTTC. This codes for CSATGGLSYNEQFF.

Details on this clonotype: Given a much more abundant clone one base away, this may be a read error. This chain joins TRBV20-1 and TRBJ2-5; TRBD2 is a possible D gene (6 bases). Germline-derived CDR1 and CDR2 are DFQATT and SNEGSKA (reference sequence). Trimming shortened V by 1 base and J by 11 bases, and 17 bases separated the two germline ends. The CDR3 has 13 residues. CDR3 sequence: CSARVGTRNEQYF. CDR3 nucleotide sequence: TGCAGTGCTAGAGTCGGGACTCGCAATGAGCAGTACTTC.

This clonotype was counted between two and nine times. This chain joins TRBV19 and TRBJ1-2; unclear D gene. This CDR3 contains 13 residues. The V end was cut by 0 bases, the J end by 3 bases, with 5 bases between. CDR1 is LNHDA, CDR2 SQIVND, per germline (reference sequence). As DNA, the CDR3 is TGTGCCAGTAGTATAGAACTCGACTATGGCTACACCTTC. It codes for CASSIELDYGYTF.

This rearrangement joins TRBV4-3 to TRBJ2-1, with TRBD1 matching 7 bases. The V and J ends lost 4 bases and 5 bases, in that order; junction bases with no gene match: 5. This CDR3 region has 14 residues. Germline V gives CDR1 LGHNA, CDR2 YSLEER. The CDR3 DNA is TGCGCCAGCAGCCCCACAGGGGTTGACAATGAGCAGTTCTTC. This encodes CASSPTGVDNEQFF.

In its sample, this clonotype was seen many times. V gene TRBV6-5 combines with J gene TRBJ2-5; D gene unclear. Trimming cost V 0 bases and J 5 bases, with 7 bases left between them. The germline V gene encodes CDR1 MNHEY and CDR2 SVGAGI. There are 13 residues in the CDR3. The CDR3 protein is CASSYSNSETQYF. CDR3 in DNA: TGTGCCAGCAGTTACTCGAATTCGGAGACCCAGTACTTC.

This clonotype has only a few counts. The chain couples TRBV6-5 to TRBJ1-2; TRBD1 matches at 8 bases. Germline lookup yields CDR1 MNHEY and CDR2 SVGAGI. V was pared by 4 bases and J by 6 bases, with 7 bases of the junction left unmatched. The CDR3 length is 14 residues. The CDR3 nucleotides read TGTGCCAGCAGTTCCTCCGGGACAGGAGATGGCTACACCTTC. Amino acid sequence: CASSSSGTGDGYTF.

This clonotype was found a few times. V gene TRBV25-1 combines with J gene TRBJ2-5; D ambiguous. The tail of the sequence fits TRBJ2-7 better, so the J call may be wrong. In germline, CDR1 is MGHDK, CDR2 SYGVNS. This CDR3 has 13 amino acids. The DNA of the CDR3 is TGTGCCAGCACTCCAGTTTATTCCTACGAGCAGTACTTC. Its translation is CASTPVYSYEQYF.

This clonotype turned up a few times. The rearrangement joins TRBV20-1 to TRBJ2-1; 7 bases are a match to TRBD1. The CDR3 is 14 amino acids. Unmatched junction bases numbered 5, after V lost 6 bases and J lost 0 bases. Germline CDR1 is DFQATT and CDR2 is SNEGSKA (reference sequence). The CDR3 nucleotides read TGCAGTGCCGGCAGGGGGAGCTCCTACAATGAGCAGTTCTTC. It yields the protein CSAGRGSSYNEQFF.

The V call is TRBV20-1, the J call TRBJ1-2; no clear D gene. The CDR3 is 15 amino acids. V lost 6 bases, J lost 0 bases, and 17 bases lay in between. CDR1 and CDR2 (germline): DFQATT, SNEGSKA (reference sequence). CDR3 sequence: CSARGPGQTNYGYTF. CDR3 bases: TGCAGTGCCCGAGGTCCTGGGCAAACTAACTATGGCTACACCTTC.

The gene calls are TRBV24-1 and TRBJ2-1; D ambiguous. The CDR3 contains 14 residues. Trimming pared 0 bases from V and 9 bases from J, leaving 11 bases between. Germline V gene lookup returns CDR1 KGHDR and CDR2 SFDVKD. CDR3 DNA sequence: TGTGCCACCAGTGATTTGGTATCCTCCAGTGAGCAGTTCTTC. Translating gives CATSDLVSSSEQFF.

The CDR3 DNA reads TGCGCCAGCAGCCCAGCGGGGAGGCGGTACAATGAGCAGTTCTTC. Its protein is CASSPAGRRYNEQFF. This chain joins TRBV4-3 and TRBJ2-1; 7 positions match TRBD2. The CDR3 has 15 residues. Germline V gene data show CDR1 as LGHNA and CDR2 as YSLEER. J gave up 4 bases and V 4 bases, and 7 bases lay outside the gene matches.

The table lists this clonotype with a few counts. The gene calls are TRBV20-1 and TRBJ1-4; the match to TRBD1 covers 7 bases. The CDR3 is 19 amino acids. The germline V gene has CDR1 DFQATT and CDR2 SNEGSKA (reference sequence). The junction had 14 bases not matched to a gene; V was cut back by 0 bases and J by 1 base. CDR3 amino acids: CSARDLGTVGRGTNEKLFF. The CDR3 bases are TGCAGTGCTAGAGATCTTGGGACAGTTGGACGGGGAACTAATGAAAAACTGTTTTTT.

In this sample, this clonotype turned up many times. The germline gene is not matched at one end of the junction; a read error may be the cause. This chain uses TRBV5-1 with TRBJ2-1, with TRBD2 identical over 8 bases. The CDR3 is 16 residues long. Germline CDR1 reads SGHRS; CDR2 reads YFSETQ. As DNA, the CDR3 is TGTGCCAGCAGCCGTACTAGCGGAGGCGCCTACAATGAGCAGTTCTTC. Its translation is CASSRTSGGAYNEQFF.

This clonotype was counted between two and nine times. This rearrangement joins TRBV28 to TRBJ2-5; TRBD2 agrees at 10 bases. Trimming at V came to 6 bases and at J to 5 bases, leaving 15 bases not matched to a gene. The CDR3 totals 17 residues. Per the germline V gene, CDR1 is MDHEN and CDR2 is SYDVKM. The CDR3 DNA reads as TGTGCCAGCAGCGCAGAGGAGGGACTAGCGTTGGCGGAGACCCAGTACTTC. Its translation: CASSAEEGLALAETQYF.

CDR3 region: CASSSSRPRHGNSTDTQYF. The CDR3 DNA is TGTGCCAGCTCATCCTCCCGACCGAGACACGGGAACAGCACAGATACGCAGTATTTT. This chain connects TRBV18 to TRBJ2-3; a possible D gene is TRBD2 (5 bases). V was pared by 5 bases and J by 0 bases, with 24 bases between. Looked up from germline, CDR1 is KGHSH and CDR2 is LQKENI. The CDR3 covers 19 residues.